What follows is one TCR beta chain and its context. The use of a sample-barcoded 5' primer and a J-beta primer mix characterized a second PCR of about 7 to 12 cycles. Each cDNA molecule was tagged by a template-switch adaptor with 12 random nucleotides. TCRdb redid the calling of the 5' RACE reads with MiXCR, one entry per CDR3 protein. Here the sample spans fewer than 800,000 distinct CDR3 sequences, around a fifth being singletons. From germline, CDR1 is SGDLS and CDR2 YYNGEE. The CDR3 has 13 residues. V was cut by 4 bases and J by 2 bases, with 9 bases left in between. The sample is drawn from a study of blood T cells in healthy people across ages. Samples had at least 7 million PBMCs isolated from them.

The chain has TRBV9 and TRBJ2-5; no definite D call. This receptor was obtained from a man aged 65 to 85 in good health. Material: blood. CDR3 coding DNA: TGTGCCAGCAGCCACTTCGAACAAGAGACCCAGTACTTC. Its protein product is CASSHFEQETQYF.